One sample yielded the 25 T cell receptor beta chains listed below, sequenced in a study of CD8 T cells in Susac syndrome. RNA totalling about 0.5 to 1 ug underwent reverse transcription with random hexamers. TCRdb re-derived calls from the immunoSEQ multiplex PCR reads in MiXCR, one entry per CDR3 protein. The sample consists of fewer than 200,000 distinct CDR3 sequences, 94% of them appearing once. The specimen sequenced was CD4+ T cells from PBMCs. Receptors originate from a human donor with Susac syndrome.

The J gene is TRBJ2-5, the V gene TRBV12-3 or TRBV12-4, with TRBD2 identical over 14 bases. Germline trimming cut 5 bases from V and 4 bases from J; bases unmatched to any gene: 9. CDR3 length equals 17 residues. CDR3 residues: CASSPGTSGGVGETQYF. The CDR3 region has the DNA TGTGCCAGCAGTCCCGGGACTAGCGGGGGCGTAGGAGAGACCCAGTACTTC.

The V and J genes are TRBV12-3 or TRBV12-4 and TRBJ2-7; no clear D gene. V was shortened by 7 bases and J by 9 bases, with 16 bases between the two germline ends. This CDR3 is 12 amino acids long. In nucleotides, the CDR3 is TGTGCCAGCACCGGTGACCGAACGCCGCAGTACTTC. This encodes CASTGDRTPQYF.

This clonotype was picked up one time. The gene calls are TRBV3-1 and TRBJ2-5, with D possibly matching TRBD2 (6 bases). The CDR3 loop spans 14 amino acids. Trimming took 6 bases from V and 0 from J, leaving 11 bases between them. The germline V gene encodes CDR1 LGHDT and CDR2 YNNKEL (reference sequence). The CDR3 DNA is TGTGCCAGCAGACTAGGGACTTACCAAGAGACCCAGTACTTC. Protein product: CASRLGTYQETQYF.

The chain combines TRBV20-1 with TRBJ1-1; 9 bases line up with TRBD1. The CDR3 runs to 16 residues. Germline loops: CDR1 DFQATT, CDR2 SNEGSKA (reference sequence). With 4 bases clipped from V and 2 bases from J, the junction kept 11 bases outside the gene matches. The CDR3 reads CSAIVTGGQPNTEAFF. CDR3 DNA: TGCAGTGCTATAGTGACAGGGGGGCAACCTAACACTGAAGCTTTCTTT.

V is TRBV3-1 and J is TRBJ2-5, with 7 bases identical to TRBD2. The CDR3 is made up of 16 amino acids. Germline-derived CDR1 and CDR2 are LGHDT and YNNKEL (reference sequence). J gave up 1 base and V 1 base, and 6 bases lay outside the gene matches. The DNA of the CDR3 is TGTGCCAGCAGCCAAGTAACAGCGGGGCCCCAAGAGACCCAGTACTTC. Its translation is CASSQVTAGPQETQYF.

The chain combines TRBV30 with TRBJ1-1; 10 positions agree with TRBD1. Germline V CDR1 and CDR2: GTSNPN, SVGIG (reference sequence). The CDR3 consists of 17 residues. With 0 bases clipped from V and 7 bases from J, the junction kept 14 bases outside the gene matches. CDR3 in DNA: TGTGCCTGGAGTGTACGGTATGGGACAGGGGACCTTCTTGAAGCTTTCTTT. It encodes CAWSVRYGTGDLLEAFF.

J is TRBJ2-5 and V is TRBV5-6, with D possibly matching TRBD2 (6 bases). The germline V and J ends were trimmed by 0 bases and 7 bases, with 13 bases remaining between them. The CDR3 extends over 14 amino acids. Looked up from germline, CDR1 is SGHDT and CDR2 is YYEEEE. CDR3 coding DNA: TGTGCCAGCAGCTTGGATGGGGGGTTCGGGACCCAGTACTTC. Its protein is CASSLDGGFGTQYF.

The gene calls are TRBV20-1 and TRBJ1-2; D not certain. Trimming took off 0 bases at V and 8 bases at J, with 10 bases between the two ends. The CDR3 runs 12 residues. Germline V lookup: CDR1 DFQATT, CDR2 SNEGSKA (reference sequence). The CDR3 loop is CSAREDLGGYTF. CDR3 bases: TGCAGTGCTAGAGAGGACCTCGGGGGCTACACCTTC.

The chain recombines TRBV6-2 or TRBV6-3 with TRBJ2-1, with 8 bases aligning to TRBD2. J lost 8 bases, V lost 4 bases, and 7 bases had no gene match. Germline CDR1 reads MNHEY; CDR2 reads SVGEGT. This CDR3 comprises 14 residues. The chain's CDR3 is CASSSGGRWDEQFF. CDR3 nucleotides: TGTGCCAGCAGTTCGGGGGGGCGCTGGGATGAGCAGTTCTTC.

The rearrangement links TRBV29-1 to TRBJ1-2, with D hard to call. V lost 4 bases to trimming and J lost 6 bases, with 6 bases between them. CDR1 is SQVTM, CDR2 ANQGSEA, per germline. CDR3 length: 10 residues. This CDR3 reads CSVGPDGYTF. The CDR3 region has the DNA TGCAGCGTTGGACCTGATGGCTACACCTTC.

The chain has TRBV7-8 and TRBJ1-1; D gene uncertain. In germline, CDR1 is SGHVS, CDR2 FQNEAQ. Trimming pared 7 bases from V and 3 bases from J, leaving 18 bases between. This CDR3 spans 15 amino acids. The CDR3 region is CASTSRVGWDTEAFF. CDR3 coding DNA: TGTGCCAGCACCTCTAGGGTGGGTTGGGACACTGAAGCTTTCTTT.

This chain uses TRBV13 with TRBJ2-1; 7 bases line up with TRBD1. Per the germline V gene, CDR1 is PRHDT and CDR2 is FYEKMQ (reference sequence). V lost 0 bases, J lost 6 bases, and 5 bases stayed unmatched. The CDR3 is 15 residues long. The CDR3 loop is CASSLGTGNLNEQFF. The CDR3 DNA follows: TGTGCCAGCAGCTTAGGGACAGGGAACCTCAATGAGCAGTTCTTC.

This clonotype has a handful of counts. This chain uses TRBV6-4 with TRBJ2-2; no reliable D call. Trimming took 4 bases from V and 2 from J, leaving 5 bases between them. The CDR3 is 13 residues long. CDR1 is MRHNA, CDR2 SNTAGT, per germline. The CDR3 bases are TGTGCCAGCAGTGCCCGAAACACCGGGGAGCTGTTTTTT. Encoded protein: CASSARNTGELFF.

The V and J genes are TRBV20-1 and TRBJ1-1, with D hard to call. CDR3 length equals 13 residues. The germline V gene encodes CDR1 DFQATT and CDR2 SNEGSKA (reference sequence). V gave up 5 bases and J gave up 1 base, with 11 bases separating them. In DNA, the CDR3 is TGCAGTGCTGCGACGGTAACGAACACTGAAGCTTTCTTT. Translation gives CSAATVTNTEAFF.

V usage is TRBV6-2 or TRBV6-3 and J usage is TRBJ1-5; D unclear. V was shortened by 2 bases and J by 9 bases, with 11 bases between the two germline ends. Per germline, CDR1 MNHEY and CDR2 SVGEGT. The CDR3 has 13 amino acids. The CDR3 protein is CASSYSGYAPQHF. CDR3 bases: TGTGCCAGCAGTTACAGTGGTTACGCGCCCCAGCATTTT.

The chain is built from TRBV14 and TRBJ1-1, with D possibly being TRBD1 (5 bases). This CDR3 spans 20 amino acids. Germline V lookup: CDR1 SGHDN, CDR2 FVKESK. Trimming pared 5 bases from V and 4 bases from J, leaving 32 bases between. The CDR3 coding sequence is TGTGCCAGCAGCAAAACCCCCGGGACTCACACCCGCGGGTGGTTCACTGAAGCTTTCTTT. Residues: CASSKTPGTHTRGWFTEAFF.

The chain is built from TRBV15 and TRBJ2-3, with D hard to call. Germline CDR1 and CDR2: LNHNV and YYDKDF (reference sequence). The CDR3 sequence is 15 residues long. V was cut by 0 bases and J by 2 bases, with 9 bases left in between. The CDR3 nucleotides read TGTGCCACCAGCAGAGATGATCGGCCCACAGATACGCAGTATTTT. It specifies CATSRDDRPTDTQYF.

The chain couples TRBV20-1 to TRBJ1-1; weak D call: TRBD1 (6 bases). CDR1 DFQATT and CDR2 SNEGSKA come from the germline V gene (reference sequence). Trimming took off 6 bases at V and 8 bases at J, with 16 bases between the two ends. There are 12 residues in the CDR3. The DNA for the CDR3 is TGCAGTGCGGACCGGGACACCCAGGAAGCTTTCTTT. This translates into CSADRDTQEAFF.

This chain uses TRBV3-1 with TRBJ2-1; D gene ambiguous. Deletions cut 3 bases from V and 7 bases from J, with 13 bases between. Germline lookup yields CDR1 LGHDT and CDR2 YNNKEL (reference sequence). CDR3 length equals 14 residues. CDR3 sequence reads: CASSHSLLGNEQFF. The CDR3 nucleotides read TGTGCCAGCAGCCACTCCCTACTTGGGAATGAGCAGTTCTTC.

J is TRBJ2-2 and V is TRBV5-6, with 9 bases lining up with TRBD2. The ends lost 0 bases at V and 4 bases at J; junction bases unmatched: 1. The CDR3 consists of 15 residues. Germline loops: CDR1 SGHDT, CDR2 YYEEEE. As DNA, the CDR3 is TGTGCCAGCAGCTTGGTTAGCGGGGGCACCGGGGAGCTGTTTTTT. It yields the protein CASSLVSGGTGELFF.

The CDR3 reads CASGPDGEWSEQYF. For the CDR3, the DNA is TGTGCCAGCGGTCCGGACGGGGAGTGGTCCGAGCAGTACTTC. The chain is built from TRBV12-3 or TRBV12-4 and TRBJ2-7; D possibly corresponds to TRBD2 (5 bases). V shed 8 bases and J shed 6 bases, with 20 bases lying between them. The CDR3 is made up of 14 amino acids.

CDR3 loop: CASRARSVGTVYGYTF. CDR3 bases: TGTGCCAGCAGGGCGAGGTCTGTCGGGACAGTCTATGGCTACACCTTC. The chain employs TRBV5-4 and TRBJ1-2; TRBD1 aligns across 7 bases. V gave up 5 bases and J gave up 4 bases; unmatched junction bases: 14. There are 16 residues in the CDR3. Germline V gene lookup returns CDR1 SGHNT and CDR2 YYREEE (reference sequence).

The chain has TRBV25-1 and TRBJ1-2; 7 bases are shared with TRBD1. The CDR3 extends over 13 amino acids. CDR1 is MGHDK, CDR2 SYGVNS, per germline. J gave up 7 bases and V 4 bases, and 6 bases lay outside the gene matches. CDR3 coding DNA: TGTGCCAGCAGTGCGGGACAGAGGGGTGGCTACACCTTC. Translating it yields CASSAGQRGGYTF.

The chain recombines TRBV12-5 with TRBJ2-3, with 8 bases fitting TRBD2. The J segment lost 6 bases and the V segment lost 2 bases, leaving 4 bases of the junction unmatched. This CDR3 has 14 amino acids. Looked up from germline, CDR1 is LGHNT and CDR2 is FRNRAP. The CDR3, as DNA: TGTGCTAGTGGTTTGTTCTCTAGCGGGGATACGCAGTATTTT. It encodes CASGLFSSGDTQYF. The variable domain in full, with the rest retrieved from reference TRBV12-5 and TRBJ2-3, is DARVTQTPRHKVTEMGQEVTMRCQPILGHNTVFWYRQTMMQGLELLAYFRNRAPLDDSGMPKDRFSAEMPDATLATLKIQPSEPRDSAVYFCASGLFSSGDTQYFGPGTRLTVL.

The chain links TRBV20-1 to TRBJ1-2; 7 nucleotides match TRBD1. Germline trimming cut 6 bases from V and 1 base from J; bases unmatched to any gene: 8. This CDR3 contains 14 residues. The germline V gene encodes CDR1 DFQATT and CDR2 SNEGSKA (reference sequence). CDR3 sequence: CSAKDRTNNYGYTF. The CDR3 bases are TGCAGTGCGAAGGACAGGACAAATAACTATGGCTACACCTTC.